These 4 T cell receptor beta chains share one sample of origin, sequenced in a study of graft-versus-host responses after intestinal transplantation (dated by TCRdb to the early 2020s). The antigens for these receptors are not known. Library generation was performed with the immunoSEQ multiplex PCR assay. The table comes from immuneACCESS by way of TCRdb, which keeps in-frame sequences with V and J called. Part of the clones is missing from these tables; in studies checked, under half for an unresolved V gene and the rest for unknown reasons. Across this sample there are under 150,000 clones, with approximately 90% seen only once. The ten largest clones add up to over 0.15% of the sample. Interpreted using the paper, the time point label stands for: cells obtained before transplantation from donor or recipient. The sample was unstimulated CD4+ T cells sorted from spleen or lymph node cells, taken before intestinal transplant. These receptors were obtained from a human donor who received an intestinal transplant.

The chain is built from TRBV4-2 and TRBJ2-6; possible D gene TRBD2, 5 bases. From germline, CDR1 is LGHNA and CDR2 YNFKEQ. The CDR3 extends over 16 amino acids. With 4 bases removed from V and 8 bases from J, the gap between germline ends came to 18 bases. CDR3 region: CASSRGRGFLSNVLTF. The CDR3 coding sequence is TGTGCCAGCAGCCGGGGTCGGGGATTCCTTTCCAACGTCCTGACTTTC.

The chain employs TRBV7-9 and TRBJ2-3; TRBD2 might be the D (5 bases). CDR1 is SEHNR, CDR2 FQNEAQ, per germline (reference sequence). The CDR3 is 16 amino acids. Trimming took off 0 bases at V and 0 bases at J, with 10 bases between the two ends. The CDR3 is CASSLARADSTDTQYF. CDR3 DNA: TGTGCCAGCAGCTTAGCCCGAGCGGACAGCACAGATACGCAGTATTTT. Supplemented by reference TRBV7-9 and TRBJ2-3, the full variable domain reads DTGVSQNPRHKITKRGQNVTFRCDPISEHNRLYWYRQTLGQGPEFLTYFQNEAQLEKSRLLSDRFSAERPKGSFSTLEIQRTEQGDSAMYLCASSLARADSTDTQYFGPGTRLTVL.

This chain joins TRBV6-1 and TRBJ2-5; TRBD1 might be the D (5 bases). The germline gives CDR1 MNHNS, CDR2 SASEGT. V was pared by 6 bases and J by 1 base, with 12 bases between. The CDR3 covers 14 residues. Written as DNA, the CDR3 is TGTGCCAGCAGCCAAGGGGCCGTCCAAGAGACCCAGTACTTC. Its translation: CASSQGAVQETQYF.

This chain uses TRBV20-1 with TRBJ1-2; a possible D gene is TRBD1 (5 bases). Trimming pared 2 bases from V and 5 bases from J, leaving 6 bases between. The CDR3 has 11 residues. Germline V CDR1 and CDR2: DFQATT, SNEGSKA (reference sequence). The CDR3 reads CSARRTYGYTF. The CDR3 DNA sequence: TGCAGTGCTAGAAGGACATATGGCTACACCTTC.